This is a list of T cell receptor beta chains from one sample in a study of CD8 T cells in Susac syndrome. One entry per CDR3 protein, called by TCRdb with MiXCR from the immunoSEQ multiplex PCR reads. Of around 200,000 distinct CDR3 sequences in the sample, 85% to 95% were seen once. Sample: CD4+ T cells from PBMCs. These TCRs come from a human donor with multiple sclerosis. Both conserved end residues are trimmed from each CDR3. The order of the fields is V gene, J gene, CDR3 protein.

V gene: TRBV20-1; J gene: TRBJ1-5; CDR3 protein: SARWGGGNQPQH
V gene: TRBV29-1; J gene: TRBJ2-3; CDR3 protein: SVVYRDGGTQY
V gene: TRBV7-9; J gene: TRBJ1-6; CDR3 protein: ASSPPGQHNSPLH
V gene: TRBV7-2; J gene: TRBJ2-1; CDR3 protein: ASSLSVALPIGF
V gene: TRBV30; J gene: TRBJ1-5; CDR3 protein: AWRQGADQPQH
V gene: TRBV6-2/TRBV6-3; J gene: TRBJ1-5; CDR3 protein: ASSRGRNNQPQH
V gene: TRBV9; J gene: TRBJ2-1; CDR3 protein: ASSVGTSSSYNEQF
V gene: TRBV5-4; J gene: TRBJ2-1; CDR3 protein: ASAPPGGGSNEQF
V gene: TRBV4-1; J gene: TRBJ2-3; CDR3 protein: ASSHLTGGQGDTQY
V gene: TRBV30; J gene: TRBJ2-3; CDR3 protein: AWSVGGLDTQY
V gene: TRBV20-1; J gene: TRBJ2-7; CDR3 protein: SANMGPREQY
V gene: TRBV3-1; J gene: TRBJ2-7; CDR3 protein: ASSQAGGEQY